These 8 T cell receptor beta chains share one sample of origin, sequenced in a study of cytomegalovirus exposure and HLA in healthy donors (dated by TCRdb to 2016 to 2017). Library preparation was by the immunoSEQ multiplex PCR assay. TCRdb carries this immuneACCESS record with in-frame sequences only. Its versions omit some clonotypes, under half of them owing to an unresolved V gene in the studies checked, with the rest unexplained. The sample table holds some 110,000 clones, of which about 87% were seen once. 1.8% of the sample lies in the top ten. Sample: PBMCs. All receptors come from a woman aged 18-35 years in good health and CMV-seropositive.

This chain joins TRBV4-3 and TRBJ2-3; D perhaps matches TRBD2 (5 bases). Deletions cut 3 bases from V and 5 bases from J, with 6 bases between. The CDR3 runs to 12 residues. Germline V gene data show CDR1 as LGHNA and CDR2 as YSLEER. CDR3 in DNA: TGCGCCAGCAGCCAGGACTTAGATACGCAGTATTTT. Translating it yields CASSQDLDTQYF.

The rearrangement uses TRBV15 and TRBJ1-5; D is undetermined. V lost 1 base and J 4 bases, leaving 5 bases between the germline ends. The germline V gene encodes CDR1 LNHNV and CDR2 YYDKDF (reference sequence). This CDR3 is built from 13 residues. The CDR3 DNA reads as TGTGCCACCAGCAGAGGACATAATCAGCCCCAGCATTTT. The encoded protein is CATSRGHNQPQHF. The full variable domain, rest sourced from reference TRBV15 and TRBJ1-5, is DAMVIQNPRYQVTQFGKPVTLSCSQTLNHNVMYWYQQKSSQAPKLLFHYYDKDFNNEADTPDNFQSRRPNTSFCFLDIRSPGLGDTAMYLCATSRGHNQPQHFGDGTRLSIL.

The J gene is TRBJ2-3, the V gene TRBV10-2, with D possibly being TRBD2 (6 bases). The germline V gene encodes CDR1 WSHSY and CDR2 SAAADI. The CDR3 extends over 17 amino acids. Trimming removed 6 bases from V and 0 bases from J, with 19 bases in between. DNA for the CDR3: TGCGCCAGCAGCTATAACCCCCGGGACTTAAGCACAGATACGCAGTATTTT. Protein: CASSYNPRDLSTDTQYF.

The rearrangement joins TRBV6-4 to TRBJ2-7, with 10 bases lining up with TRBD1. Losses at the gene ends were 5 bases for V and 6 bases for J; bases not matched to a gene: 4. Germline CDR1 is MRHNA and CDR2 is SNTAGT. The CDR3 has 13 amino acids. CDR3 nucleotide sequence: TGTGCCAGCAGTAAGGACAGGGGGGGCGAGCAGTACTTC. It encodes CASSKDRGGEQYF.

Comments on this clone: One junction end does not reproduce the germline sequence, and a read error may be involved. The V and J genes are TRBV28 and TRBJ2-7; weak D call: TRBD1 (7 bases). This CDR3 has 14 amino acids. Germline lookup yields CDR1 MDHEN and CDR2 SYDVKM. The CDR3, as DNA: TGTGCCAGCATCCCAGGGGGGCTCTCCCACGAGCAGTACTTC. This encodes CASIPGGLSHEQYF. The full variable domain, in which reference TRBV28 and TRBJ2-7 provide the parts outside the CDR3, is DVKVTQSSRYLVKRTGEKVFLECVQDMDHENMFWYRQDPGLGLRLIYFSYDVKMKEKGDIPEGYSVSREKKERFSLILESASTNQTSMYLCASIPGGLSHEQYFGPGTRLTVT.

This chain joins TRBV2 and TRBJ2-5, with D tentatively TRBD2 (5 bases). Trimming stripped 0 bases from V and 2 bases from J, with 13 bases between. The germline gives CDR1 SNHLY, CDR2 FYNNEI. This CDR3 is 16 amino acids long. Written as DNA, the CDR3 is TGTGCCAGCAGTGAAGCGGCCCTAGCAGGACAAGAGACCCAGTACTTC. The encoded protein is CASSEAALAGQETQYF.

This rearrangement joins TRBV7-9 to TRBJ2-7; 7 bases are shared with TRBD2. CDR3 length: 15 residues. CDR1 is SEHNR, CDR2 FQNEAQ, per germline (reference sequence). V dropped 5 bases and J dropped 6; count of bases not matched to a gene: 13. The CDR3 region has the DNA TGTGCCAGCAGCGTCTCGGCTGTGCGGGGGAGCGAGCAGTACTTC. Encoded protein: CASSVSAVRGSEQYF.

V is TRBV27 and J is TRBJ2-2, with D perhaps TRBD2 (7 bases). This CDR3 has 13 amino acids. Germline V CDR1 and CDR2: MNHEY, SMNVEV (reference sequence). Trimming took off 9 bases at V and 3 bases at J, with 11 bases between the two ends. CDR3 nucleotides: TGTGCCAGTCGGGGGGCACACACCGGGGAGCTGTTTTTT. Residues: CASRGAHTGELFF.